This TCR beta chain was obtained from a study of T cell responses to AZD1222 COVID-19 vaccine. For this clone: As yet, its antigen is unknown.

Points from the study as a whole: An increase in Spike-specific TCR breadth and depth was observed after two AZD1222 doses. Donor demographics were predominantly white British with a female majority; clonal diversity may be underestimated. Regions 160-218 and 743-854 dominated among vaccine-associated CD4 TCRs spanning spike. Repertoire samples came only from after the peak T cell response.

Per germline, CDR1 SEHNR and CDR2 FQNEAQ (reference sequence). CDR3 size: 11 residues. Trimming took 3 bases from V and 6 from J, leaving 4 bases between them. Only in-frame clones appear in the TCRdb table, and some are missing; sequencing was by immunoSEQ multiplex PCR. The sample comprises about 120,000 clones, about 90% of which are singletons, and over 8.5% rests with the top ten. The clonotype originates from an adult in good health. The V call is TRBV7-9, the J call TRBJ2-3; D uncertain. Specimen: peripheral blood, collected on day 0 of AZD1222 vaccination. DNA for the CDR3: TGTGCCAGCAGCTTTCTGGATACGCAGTATTTT. Translated, it gives CASSFLDTQYF.